This T cell receptor (beta chain) was sequenced in a study of blood T cells in healthy people across ages. A second about 7 to 12 cycle PCR used barcoded and J-beta primers. From the 5' RACE reads, TCRdb called clonotypes with MiXCR, one entry per CDR3 protein. The top ten hold approximately 0.7% of the sample, which has around 990,000 distinct CDR3 sequences, approximately 25% seen once. This CDR3 contains 14 residues. CDR1 and CDR2 from the germline V gene are MNHEY and SMNVEV (reference sequence). The V gene lost 3 bases and the J gene lost 5 bases, with 14 bases spanning the gap. Peripheral blood from each donor was collected in a volume of approximately 10 milliliters. The sample also formed part of further work on T cells of mothers and their children.

The rearrangement joins TRBV27 to TRBJ2-7; tentative D call: TRBD2 (5 bases). The material sequenced was blood. The clonotype was recovered from a girl aged 2-10 years in good health. CDR3 nucleotides: TGTGCCAGCAGTTTTAGAGGGTATTCTGACGAGCAGTACTTC. As protein: CASSFRGYSDEQYF.